The entry below gives a single T cell receptor (beta chain) sequence along with its context. The antigen is undetermined. Profiled with immunoSEQ multiplex PCR; TCRdb holds only in-frame clones, not every one. The sample gives 55,000 to 70,000 clones, 94% of which show up once; under 7% is in the top ten. Only four of the eight donors provided an approximately 0.5-1 mL blood sample. These data are taken from a study of human thymus T cells. Study-level points and caveats: Blood and thymic repertoires both appeared biased in V and J gene usage.

The receptor was derived from a boy less than two years old with a congenital heart defect but otherwise immunologically healthy. Sequenced: blood.

Here the CDR3 DNA reads TGTGCCAGCAGCTTGGGACCCCTCTCCTACAATGAGCAGTTCTTC. This codes for CASSLGPLSYNEQFF. The V gene is TRBV5-6, the J gene TRBJ2-1, with D hard to call. Germline CDR1 reads SGHDT; CDR2 reads YYEEEE. Trimming took off 0 bases at V and 0 bases at J, with 7 bases between the two ends. The CDR3 is made up of 15 amino acids.